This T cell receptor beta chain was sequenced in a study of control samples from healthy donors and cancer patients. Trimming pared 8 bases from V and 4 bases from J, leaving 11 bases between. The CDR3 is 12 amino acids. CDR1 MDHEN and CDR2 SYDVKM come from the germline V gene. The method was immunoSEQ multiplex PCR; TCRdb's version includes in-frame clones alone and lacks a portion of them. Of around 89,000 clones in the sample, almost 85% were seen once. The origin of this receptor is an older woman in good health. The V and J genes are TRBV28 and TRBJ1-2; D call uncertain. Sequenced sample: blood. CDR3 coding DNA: TGTGCCAGCCTAGGGAACTCCTATGGCTACACCTTC. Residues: CASLGNSYGYTF.